The entry below gives a single T cell receptor (beta chain) sequence along with its context. This clonotype was detected many times. It has no known antigen specificity. The sample holds no much larger clone one base away, and base qualities are not on file. The sample belongs to a study of T cell repertoires in cytomegalovirus infection (dated 2019 in TCRdb). Study-wide context: Peptide stimulations targeted recently identified HLA-C-restricted CMV epitopes, whose presentation resists viral immunomodulation, together with well-studied HLA-B-restricted epitopes. Donor HLA type was relevant to the analysis, as public TCR beta signatures indicated carriage of CMV infection together with the matching HLA type.

Overall study results and their limits: The ex vivo response was dominated by HLA-C-restricted CMV-specific TCR beta clonotypes, which also provided the single most frequent clonotype in two of eight donors. In both this cohort and an independent roughly 400-donor cohort, the cumulative frequency of public TCR beta family members distinguished carriers of CMV infection plus the relevant HLA type.

Trimming removed 3 bases from V and 5 bases from J; the gene matches leave 2 bases unexplained. Taken from cysteine to phenylalanine, the CDR3 has 13 residues. Here the CDR3 DNA is all that survives: 39 bases in frame from base 1. CDR1 and CDR2, looked up from the germline V gene, are MDHEN and SYDVKM. Reads for this sample came from an Illumina HiSeq 1500. The public reads were reprocessed in TCRdb via fastp at Q25 and MiXCR, keeping in-frame beta chains. Under each unique CDR3 protein, matching rows form one entry showing the most common genes and DNA. The sample has 640,000 or so distinct CDR3 sequences on record, around 30% of them singletons. Over 15% of the sample rests with the top ten. The treatment or condition tag for this specimen amounts to: in vitro stimulation with specific CMV peptide epitopes to enrich CMV-specific T cells.

Sequenced here: cultured PBMCs, sampled from culture after CMV antigen stimulation. The rearrangement joined TRBV28 to TRBJ1-1; the central 8 bases match TRBD1. This clonotype originated in a human donor in good health (CMV status not recorded). Some clones in this sample may be carry-over from other donors' samples. CDR3 region: CASSFRQGTEAFF. Read as DNA, the sequence is TGTGCCAGCAGTTTCCGACAGGGGACTGAAGCTTTCTTT.